The 10 T cell receptor beta chains below were found in one sample sequenced in a study of blood T cell repertoires in COVID-19. TCRdb's table, derived via immunoSEQ multiplex PCR, lists solely in-frame clones and lacks some. The data show about 140,000 clones, with about 90% seen just once and 9.5% to 12% held by the top ten. The sample consisted of peripheral blood. The origin of the receptors is a woman older than 75 with acute or convalescent COVID-19.

The gene calls are TRBV18 and TRBJ2-1; 14 positions match TRBD2. The CDR3 contains 17 residues. With 0 bases clipped from V and 4 bases from J, the junction kept 2 bases outside the gene matches. Germline values: CDR1 KGHSH, CDR2 LQKENI. CDR3 amino acids: CASSPPGLAGGYNEQFF. CDR3 nucleotides: TGTGCCAGCTCACCACCTGGACTAGCGGGGGGATACAATGAGCAGTTCTTC.

This clone was detected once. The rearrangement joins TRBV6-1 to TRBJ1-2; maybe TRBD1 (5 bases). Germline V gene sequence: CDR1 MNHNS, CDR2 SASEGT. Trimming removed 2 bases at V and 6 bases at J, with 10 bases between. The CDR3 sequence is 13 residues long. The CDR3 protein is CASSERSGNGYTF. As DNA, the CDR3 is TGTGCCAGCAGTGAAAGGTCAGGGAATGGCTACACCTTC.

As DNA, the CDR3 is TGCGCCAGCAGCCTCGGGCAGGGGGCCTACGAGCAGTACTTC. Translated: CASSLGQGAYEQYF. The chain has TRBV4-1 and TRBJ2-7; 7 bases are a match to TRBD1. This CDR3 contains 14 residues. J lost 2 bases, V lost 4 bases, and 5 bases had no gene match. The germline gives CDR1 MGHRA, CDR2 YSYEKL.

This chain uses TRBV7-6 with TRBJ2-1; 11 bases are a match to TRBD2. J lost 11 bases, V lost 4 bases, and 10 bases had no gene match. Germline CDR1 SGHVS, CDR2 FNYEAQ. CDR3 length: 15 amino acids. CDR3 region: CASSSSASGGTKQFF. The CDR3 DNA reads as TGTGCCAGCAGCTCATCGGCTAGCGGGGGGACAAAGCAGTTCTTC.

The rearrangement uses TRBV11-3 and TRBJ2-7; 7 positions match TRBD1. J was trimmed by 2 bases and V by 5 bases; bases with no gene match: 3. Germline lookup yields CDR1 SGHNT and CDR2 YENEEA. This CDR3 has 13 amino acids. DNA for the CDR3: TGTGCCAGCAGCCCCGGGACAGCCTACGAGCAGTACTTC. This translates into CASSPGTAYEQYF.

The V and J genes are TRBV5-1 and TRBJ2-5; maybe TRBD1 (6 bases). V dropped 4 bases and J dropped 0 bases, with 10 bases sitting between them. Germline CDR1 reads SGHRS; CDR2 reads YFSETQ. The CDR3 consists of 14 residues. The CDR3 protein is CASSGTGYQETQYF. For the CDR3, the DNA is TGCGCCAGCAGCGGAACAGGGTACCAAGAGACCCAGTACTTC.

This chain joins TRBV30 and TRBJ1-4; no reliable D call. CDR1 GTSNPN and CDR2 SVGIG come from the germline V gene (reference sequence). The CDR3 spans 13 residues. The V end was cut by 2 bases, the J end by 3 bases, with 7 bases between. For the CDR3, the DNA is TGTGCCTGGAGTCGGGGAGCTAATGAAAAACTGTTTTTT. This translates into CAWSRGANEKLFF.

V gene TRBV5-1 combines with J gene TRBJ1-6, with 7 bases lining up with TRBD1. The CDR3 has 17 amino acids. The ends lost 8 bases at V and 9 bases at J; junction bases unmatched: 20. The germline gives CDR1 SGHRS, CDR2 YFSETQ. The CDR3 DNA reads as TGCGCCAGTTCTATTAGGGGGCCGATGCTCCCCTCTTCACCCCTCCACTTT. This codes for CASSIRGPMLPSSPLHF.

The V and J genes are TRBV11-2 and TRBJ2-1; no clear D gene. V was trimmed by 1 base and J by 9 bases, leaving 19 bases between them. This CDR3 is 16 amino acids long. Germline V CDR1 and CDR2: SGHAT, FQNNGV. Written as DNA, the CDR3 is TGTGCCAGCAGCTTAGTTTTGGAGATCCCACGCTTTGAGCAGTTCTTC. Protein sequence: CASSLVLEIPRFEQFF.

This clone was picked up one time. This sequence joins TRBV5-1 and TRBJ1-6; TRBD1 matches at 8 bases. CDR1 is SGHRS, CDR2 YFSETQ, per germline. Unmatched junction bases numbered 10, after V lost 4 bases and J lost 7 bases. The length of the CDR3 is 16 residues. The CDR3, as DNA: TGCGCCAGCAGCAGCCGACAGGGGCTAAGCAATTCACCCCTCCACTTT. This translates into CASSSRQGLSNSPLHF. Full variable domain (remainder filled in from reference TRBV5-1 and TRBJ1-6): KAGVTQTPRYLIKTRGQQVTLSCSPISGHRSVSWYQQTPGQGLQFLFEYFSETQRNKGNFPGRFSGRQFSNSRSEMNVSTLELGDSALYLCASSSRQGLSNSPLHFGNGTRLTVT.